The 21 T cell receptor beta chains presented below share a single source sample, sequenced in a study of T cell repertoires in cytomegalovirus infection. A single record per CDR3 protein comes from TCRdb applying MiXCR to the reads. The sample has about half a million distinct CDR3 sequences; roughly a third are singletons. These receptors are not linked to any known antigen. The source material was cultured PBMCs, sampled from culture after CMV antigen stimulation. These receptor sequences come from a human donor in good health (CMV status not recorded). Some clones in this sample may be carry-over from other donors' samples.

The chain has TRBV19 and TRBJ2-5; D is unresolved. Deletions cut 6 bases from V and 3 bases from J, with 5 bases between. Per germline, CDR1 LNHDA and CDR2 SQIVND (reference sequence). This CDR3 has 11 residues. The DNA for the CDR3 is TGTGCCAGTAGGAAGAAAGAGACCCAGTACTTC. Translating it yields CASRKKETQYF.

There are a few counts of this clonotype. The chain links TRBV7-6 to TRBJ1-1; D not resolved. This CDR3 is built from 16 residues. CDR1 is SGHVS and CDR2 is FNYEAQ in the germline V gene. V was trimmed by 5 bases and J by 7 bases, leaving 23 bases between them. CDR3 protein: CASSPVTWNNPNEAFF. The CDR3 nucleotides read TGTGCCAGCAGCCCAGTGACCTGGAACAATCCTAATGAAGCTTTCTTT.

The chain uses TRBV20-1 and TRBJ2-7; 9 nucleotides align to TRBD2. V shed 5 bases and J 4 bases; nucleotides not matched to a gene: 6. This CDR3 spans 13 amino acids. CDR1 is DFQATT and CDR2 is SNEGSKA in the germline V gene (reference sequence). This CDR3 reads CSAYSGSTYEQYV. As DNA, the CDR3 is TGCAGTGCTTATAGCGGGAGCACTTACGAGCAGTACGTC.

This clonotype was recorded a few times. This chain links TRBV7-6 with TRBJ1-1; D gene ambiguous. The CDR3 is made up of 12 amino acids. V lost 0 bases, J lost 13 bases, and 12 bases lay in between. In germline, CDR1 is SGHVS, CDR2 FNYEAQ. The CDR3 protein is CASSLAPGTGFF. In nucleotides, the CDR3 is TGTGCCAGCAGCTTAGCCCCCGGAACGGGTTTCTTT.

This chain connects TRBV7-2 to TRBJ2-7; TRBD2 agrees at 9 bases. Germline CDR1 reads SGHTA; CDR2 reads FQGNSA. CDR3 size: 18 residues. Losses at the gene ends were 4 bases for V and 0 bases for J; bases not matched to a gene: 13. In DNA, the CDR3 is TGTGCCAGCAGCTGGGCCGGGGCGGGAGGGGCGAGCTCCTACGAGCAGTACTTC. Protein: CASSWAGAGGASSYEQYF.

The chain is built from TRBV6-6 and TRBJ2-3; D is ambiguous. CDR1 is MNHNY, CDR2 SVGAGI, per germline (reference sequence). The CDR3 sequence is 14 residues long. Trimming stripped 7 bases from V and 0 bases from J, with 11 bases between. CDR3 nucleotide sequence: TGTGCCAGCACCAGGACGTCTAGCACAGATACGCAGTATTTT. Translated: CASTRTSSTDTQYF.

This clonotype showed up just a few times. The chain uses TRBV12-3 or TRBV12-4 and TRBJ1-6; 9 bases agree with TRBD1. The CDR3 totals 15 residues. Trimming at V came to 5 bases and at J to 10 bases, leaving 9 bases not matched to a gene. CDR3 residues: CASSIPQGAGSPLHF. The CDR3 nucleotides are TGTGCCAGCAGTATCCCACAGGGGGCAGGATCACCCCTCCACTTT.

The gene calls are TRBV20-1 and TRBJ2-7; 8 nucleotides line up with TRBD1. Trimming removed 6 bases from V and 2 bases from J; junction bases left unmatched: 12. This CDR3 comprises 15 residues. Germline V gives CDR1 DFQATT, CDR2 SNEGSKA (reference sequence). Written as DNA, the CDR3 is TGCAGTGCCTCGATTCCCAGGGGGCGCACCTACGAGCAGTACTTC. Its protein product is CSASIPRGRTYEQYF.

The V call is TRBV3-1, the J call TRBJ2-7; no definite D call. CDR1 is LGHDT, CDR2 YNNKEL, per germline (reference sequence). V dropped 0 bases and J dropped 10 bases, with 16 bases sitting between them. The CDR3 has 14 amino acids. DNA of the CDR3: TGTGCCAGCAGCCAAGAGGCCGGGTTTGCCGGCCAGTACTTC. This encodes CASSQEAGFAGQYF.

The chain employs TRBV5-1 and TRBJ1-4; D not resolved. Between the trimmed V and J ends, which lost 0 bases and 3 bases, there was a span of 12 bases. The CDR3 is made up of 16 amino acids. Germline loops: CDR1 SGHRS, CDR2 YFSETQ. The CDR3 protein is CASSLVAAGPNEKLFF. As DNA, the CDR3 is TGCGCCAGCAGCTTGGTCGCGGCAGGACCTAATGAAAAACTGTTTTTT.

The chain employs TRBV12-3 or TRBV12-4 and TRBJ2-3; no clear D. The ends were cut back, 8 bases at V and 4 bases at J, with 7 bases in the middle. The CDR3 has 11 amino acids. CDR3: CASYWADTQYF. In DNA, the CDR3 is TGTGCCAGCTATTGGGCAGATACGCAGTATTTT.

This sequence joins TRBV12-3 or TRBV12-4 and TRBJ1-2; no clear D gene. Trimming pared 6 bases from V and 4 bases from J, leaving 12 bases between. This CDR3 comprises 13 residues. CDR3 residues: CASSPDFTYGYTF. In DNA, the CDR3 is TGTGCCAGCAGCCCTGACTTTACCTATGGCTACACCTTC.

This clonotype was detected a few times. DNA for the CDR3: TGTGCCAGCAGCTTTCTAGCGGGAGAGGTCTACGAGCAGTACTTC. Translation: CASSFLAGEVYEQYF. The genes are TRBV7-2 and TRBJ2-7, with TRBD2 matching 10 bases. Trimming took 3 bases from V and 3 from J; bases not matched to a gene: 5. The length of the CDR3 is 15 residues. The germline V gene encodes CDR1 SGHTA and CDR2 FQGNSA.

This clonotype was counted only a few times. The chain carries TRBV30 and TRBJ1-1; 7 nucleotides match TRBD1. With 7 bases clipped from V and 5 bases from J, the junction kept 10 bases outside the gene matches. The CDR3 has 13 amino acids. Per germline, CDR1 GTSNPN and CDR2 SVGIG (reference sequence). CDR3 in DNA: TGTGCCTATGACAGGGCGGAGGGGACTGAAGCTTTCTTT. This codes for CAYDRAEGTEAFF.

The chain employs TRBV11-2 and TRBJ2-5; 7 bases align to TRBD1. The CDR3 loop spans 15 amino acids. V was clipped by 6 bases and J by 5 bases; unmatched bases: 12. Germline CDR1 reads SGHAT; CDR2 reads FQNNGV. DNA of the CDR3: TGTGCCAGCAGAAAACCGGGACAGCAAGCCGAGACCCAGTACTTC. Encoded protein: CASRKPGQQAETQYF.

As for this clonotype: Germline is not matched at one junction end, which may reflect a read error. This chain links TRBV6-6 with TRBJ1-6, with D tentatively TRBD1 (6 bases). CDR1 and CDR2 from the germline V gene are MNHNY and SVGAGI (reference sequence). This CDR3 is 16 amino acids long. The CDR3 sequence is CASSQGFGRFNSPLHF. The CDR3, as DNA: TGTGCCAGCAGTCAGGGGTTTGGACGGTTCAATTCGCCCCTCCACTTT.

The J gene is TRBJ2-3, the V gene TRBV7-8; 9 bases are shared with TRBD2. The CDR3 spans 19 residues. V was clipped by 1 base and J by 0 bases; unmatched bases: 11. Germline CDR1 SGHVS, CDR2 FQNEAQ. The CDR3 DNA reads TGTGCCAGCAGCTTAGGGTTTGGGGCTAGCGGGGCTAGCACAGATACGCAGTATTTT. Encoded protein: CASSLGFGASGASTDTQYF.

Written as DNA, the CDR3 is TGCGCCAGCAGCCCGGGTCCAGGGAGCACAGATACGCAGTATTTT. Its translation: CASSPGPGSTDTQYF. The V gene is TRBV4-3, the J gene TRBJ2-3; tentative D call: TRBD1 (5 bases). The V gene lost 4 bases and the J gene lost 0 bases, with 11 bases spanning the gap. The CDR3 is 15 residues long. Germline CDR1 and CDR2: LGHNA and YSLEER.

There are a few counts of this clonotype. V gene TRBV27 combines with J gene TRBJ1-1; possibly TRBD1 for D (6 bases). V lost 5 bases and J lost 4, with 14 bases in between. The CDR3 consists of 14 residues. Germline loops: CDR1 MNHEY, CDR2 SMNVEV (reference sequence). The CDR3 nucleotides are TGTGCCAGCAGTCAAACAGGGACCAGCACTGAAGCTTTCTTT. Translated: CASSQTGTSTEAFF.

The genes are TRBV2 and TRBJ2-7; D is ambiguous. The CDR3 extends over 16 amino acids. Trimming stripped 1 base from V and 0 bases from J, with 13 bases between. Looked up from germline, CDR1 is SNHLY and CDR2 is FYNNEI. In nucleotides, the CDR3 is TGTGCCAGCAGTGAAGTGCGCCTCGCCCTCTCCTACGAGCAGTACTTC. The encoded protein is CASSEVRLALSYEQYF.

In its sample, this clonotype was seen once. CDR3 loop: CASSLTGGDTQYF. In DNA, the CDR3 is TGTGCCAGCAGCTTAACGGGGGGAGATACGCAGTATTTT. This chain connects TRBV5-4 to TRBJ2-3; TRBD2 agrees at 7 bases. This CDR3 contains 13 residues. Per the germline V gene, CDR1 is SGHNT and CDR2 is YYREEE (reference sequence). V lost 2 bases and J lost 5; bases outside the gene matches: 2.